This TCR beta chain is from a study of shared clonotypes between healthy human individuals. The length of the CDR3 is 20 residues. Trimming removed 3 bases from V and 5 bases from J; junction bases left unmatched: 25. The germline V gene encodes CDR1 SGHRS and CDR2 YFSETQ. Study-level results: For sorted subsets, rarefaction showed incomplete sequencing despite large depth. Naive subsets generally exceeded memory subsets in estimated richness. Between four donors, naive CD4 clonotypes were shared at a level of about 5.3%.

In regard to this clone: Antigen specificity is unknown.

Using immunoSEQ multiplex PCR, the repertoire was profiled, and TCRdb retains in-frame clones only, with some absent. The sample consists of hundreds of thousands of clones, 90% to 96% of them appearing once. The study drew its donors from healthy HIV-negative adults without recent acute infections or vaccinations. This receptor was obtained from a woman aged 25 to 39 in good health. The rearrangement links TRBV5-1 to TRBJ2-7, with 8 bases matching TRBD2. The sequencing sample was made of naive CD4+ T cells sorted from blood. As for subset: CD45RA+ positively selected. In nucleotides, the CDR3 is TGCGCCAGCAGCTATAATTCACAGGACCTAGTAACTAGCGGACACCACGAGCAGTACTTC. It codes for CASSYNSQDLVTSGHHEQYF.